This passage covers 26 T cell receptor beta chains from one sample sequenced in a study of blood T cell repertoires in COVID-19. The data were produced by immunoSEQ multiplex PCR, yet TCRdb's version contains in-frame clones alone and is incomplete. The sample has approximately 90,000 clones; 55% to 75% are singletons. Sequencing was performed on peripheral blood. The source is a woman aged 80 or over with acute or convalescent COVID-19.

This clone was counted a few times. The rearrangement uses TRBV7-3 and TRBJ2-1; 10 bases align to TRBD2. Trimming at V came to 5 bases and at J to 2 bases, leaving 6 bases not matched to a gene. Germline V gives CDR1 SGHTA, CDR2 FQGTGA. This CDR3 spans 16 amino acids. The CDR3 region is CASSLSGGATYNEQFF. The CDR3 nucleotides read TGTGCCAGCAGCCTAAGCGGGGGGGCCACCTACAATGAGCAGTTCTTC.

The rearrangement links TRBV6-2 or TRBV6-3 to TRBJ2-3; no reliable D call. The CDR3 length is 12 residues. Trimming took 5 bases from V and 3 from J, leaving 6 bases between them. Germline values: CDR1 MNHEY, CDR2 SVGEGT. DNA of the CDR3: TGTGCCAGCAGTCCAGAAACAGATACGCAGTATTTT. Translating gives CASSPETDTQYF.

The rearrangement uses TRBV9 and TRBJ2-2; 9 nucleotides align to TRBD1. J gave up 8 bases and V 1 base, and 6 bases lay outside the gene matches. Germline V CDR1 and CDR2: SGDLS, YYNGEE. CDR3 size: 15 residues. This CDR3 is CASSVLGQGPGELFF. The CDR3 DNA follows: TGTGCCAGCAGCGTACTGGGACAGGGACCAGGGGAGCTGTTTTTT.

The chain employs TRBV19 and TRBJ2-7, with 9 bases matching TRBD1. Germline loops: CDR1 LNHDA, CDR2 SQIVND (reference sequence). The CDR3 loop spans 15 amino acids. Trimming at V came to 6 bases and at J to 1 base, leaving 7 bases not matched to a gene. The CDR3 DNA sequence: TGTGCCAGTAGCAGGGGGACAGGGAGGTCCTACGAGCAGTACTTC. Amino acid sequence: CASSRGTGRSYEQYF.

This clone was picked up a small number of times. CDR3 residues: CASSWTAYEQYF. CDR3 DNA sequence: TGTGCCAGCAGTTGGACAGCCTACGAGCAGTACTTC. J is TRBJ2-7 and V is TRBV6-2 or TRBV6-3, with a possible D match to TRBD1 (6 bases). The V end lost 4 bases, the J end lost 2 bases, and 6 bases lay between the germline ends. Germline V CDR1 and CDR2: MNHEY, SVGEGT. This CDR3 contains 12 residues.

V is TRBV18 and J is TRBJ2-4, with D maybe TRBD1 (5 bases). The V end lost 3 bases, the J end lost 8 bases, and 14 bases lay between the germline ends. This CDR3 comprises 14 residues. CDR1 KGHSH and CDR2 LQKENI come from the germline V gene. The CDR3 loop reads CASSPRPGWDIQYF. CDR3 nucleotide sequence: TGTGCCAGCTCACCTCGCCCAGGGTGGGACATTCAGTACTTC.

V usage is TRBV29-1 and J usage is TRBJ2-7; 8 bases agree with TRBD1. V lost 7 bases, J lost 6 bases, and 11 bases stayed unmatched. The CDR3 contains 13 residues. Germline-derived CDR1 and CDR2 are SQVTM and ANQGSEA. The CDR3 spells CSALDRGLSEQYF. The CDR3 coding sequence is TGCAGCGCCCTCGACAGGGGATTGTCCGAGCAGTACTTC.

This clone was observed a handful of times. V gene TRBV5-6 combines with J gene TRBJ2-2; a possible D gene is TRBD1 (6 bases). V was shortened by 2 bases and J by 4 bases, with 15 bases between the two germline ends. The germline CDR1 and CDR2 sequences are SGHDT and YYEEEE. This CDR3 has 16 amino acids. CDR3 DNA sequence: TGTGCCAGCAGCTTAAGGGGACATCGGGGCACCGGGGAGCTGTTTTTT. It specifies CASSLRGHRGTGELFF.

The V gene is TRBV7-2, the J gene TRBJ2-7, with D possibly matching TRBD1 (5 bases). This CDR3 contains 14 residues. The V end was cut by 1 base, the J end by 4 bases, with 11 bases between. The germline V gene has CDR1 SGHTA and CDR2 FQGNSA. CDR3 loop: CASSLGRVRYEQYF. The CDR3 DNA reads as TGTGCCAGCAGCTTAGGCAGGGTGAGATACGAGCAGTACTTC.

The gene calls are TRBV11-2 and TRBJ1-1; the match to TRBD1 covers 8 bases. Germline V lookup: CDR1 SGHAT, CDR2 FQNNGV. V lost 5 bases, J lost 11 bases, and 7 bases stayed unmatched. This CDR3 is 12 amino acids long. CDR3 loop: CASSDPTGVAFF. The CDR3 DNA reads as TGTGCCAGCAGCGACCCGACAGGGGTGGCTTTCTTT.

DNA of the CDR3: TGTGCCAGCAGTTTTTCAGTCACTGAAGCTTTCTTT. Amino acid sequence: CASSFSVTEAFF. The chain uses TRBV28 and TRBJ1-1; D is uncertain. The CDR3 length is 12 residues. Per germline, CDR1 MDHEN and CDR2 SYDVKM. Trimming pared 3 bases from V and 4 bases from J, leaving 6 bases between.

This clone was observed a handful of times. The gene calls are TRBV4-1 and TRBJ2-2; no firm D call. The CDR3 consists of 16 residues. The V and J ends lost 4 bases and 3 bases respectively, with 15 bases between them. The germline CDR1 and CDR2 sequences are MGHRA and YSYEKL. The CDR3 DNA is TGCGCCAGCAGCCGGAAAGATAGTGGAGACACCGGGGAGCTGTTTTTT. Translating gives CASSRKDSGDTGELFF.

The chain employs TRBV6-5 and TRBJ2-2; D call uncertain. The length of the CDR3 is 12 residues. Germline V CDR1 and CDR2: MNHEY, SVGAGI. Between the trimmed V and J ends, which lost 6 bases and 5 bases, there was a span of 7 bases. The CDR3, as DNA: TGTGCCAGCAGGACTTATACCGGGGAGCTGTTTTTT. Protein: CASRTYTGELFF.

The chain uses TRBV15 and TRBJ2-1; 7 positions agree with TRBD1. The CDR3 covers 15 residues. Germline CDR1 LNHNV, CDR2 YYDKDF (reference sequence). Germline trimming cut 1 base from V and 0 bases from J; bases unmatched to any gene: 0. The CDR3 DNA follows: TGTGCCACCAGCAGAGCAGGGGGCTCCTACAATGAGCAGTTCTTC. Protein product: CATSRAGGSYNEQFF.

The chain joins TRBV21-1 to TRBJ1-2; no check of the table's D call, TRBD1, against the DNA was made. TRBV21-1 is a listed pseudogene. The CDR3 runs to 16 residues. CDR3 coding DNA: TGTGCCAGCAGCAGAGGGGGGACAGGGGGCAACTATGGCTACACCTTC. Translation: CASSRGGTGGNYGYTF.

The V call is TRBV6-1, the J call TRBJ2-7; D not certain. The ends were cut back, 1 base at V and 3 bases at J, with 4 bases in the middle. The CDR3 spans 12 residues. Germline V CDR1 and CDR2: MNHNS, SASEGT. The DNA for the CDR3 is TGTGCCAGCAGTGAAGTCGGCTACGAGCAGTACTTC. This codes for CASSEVGYEQYF.

CDR3 sequence: CASRLAGFKNEQFF. Written as DNA, the CDR3 is TGCGCCAGCAGACTAGCGGGGTTCAAGAATGAGCAGTTCTTC. The rearrangement uses TRBV10-2 and TRBJ2-1; TRBD2 matches 10 bases. The germline gives CDR1 WSHSY, CDR2 SAAADI. This CDR3 region has 14 residues. Unmatched junction bases numbered 6, after V lost 6 bases and J lost 7 bases.

This clone was seen once. This chain links TRBV7-9 with TRBJ1-2; D not certain. Trimming stripped 6 bases from V and 2 bases from J, with 13 bases between. The germline gives CDR1 SEHNR, CDR2 FQNEAQ (reference sequence). This CDR3 spans 14 amino acids. This CDR3 is CASRLGESNYGYTF. CDR3 coding DNA: TGTGCCAGCAGACTCGGGGAATCGAACTATGGCTACACCTTC.

This clone has a handful of counts. This specimen includes other DNA sequences encoding the same CDR3. The J gene is TRBJ2-5, the V gene TRBV18; D ambiguous. Per the germline V gene, CDR1 is KGHSH and CDR2 is LQKENI. Trimming took 0 bases from V and 1 from J, leaving 6 bases between them. The CDR3 has 14 residues. The CDR3 DNA sequence: TGTGCCAGCTCACCACCGTCGGGCCAAGAGACCCAGTACTTC. This codes for CASSPPSGQETQYF.

In its sample, this clone is medium-sized. The chain carries TRBV28 and TRBJ1-2, with unresolved D. The CDR3 sequence is 14 residues long. The V end was cut by 5 bases, the J end by 7 bases, with 17 bases between. Germline V gene lookup returns CDR1 MDHEN and CDR2 SYDVKM. CDR3: CASSTTALGSGYTF. CDR3 DNA sequence: TGTGCCAGCAGTACGACGGCCTTGGGGAGTGGCTACACCTTC.

This clone was observed a few times. The V call is TRBV5-4, the J call TRBJ1-1; D is uncertain. The CDR3 sequence is 14 residues long. V was pared by 0 bases and J by 0 bases, with 6 bases between. Looked up from germline, CDR1 is SGHNT and CDR2 is YYREEE (reference sequence). The CDR3 DNA follows: TGTGCCAGCAGCTTGGGTACAGTGAACACTGAAGCTTTCTTT. It encodes CASSLGTVNTEAFF. The full variable domain, rest sourced from reference TRBV5-4 and TRBJ1-1, is ETGVTQSPTHLIKTRGQQVTLRCSSQSGHNTVSWYQQALGQGPQFIFQYYREEENGRGNFPPRFSGLQFPNYSSELNVNALELDDSALYLCASSLGTVNTEAFFGQGTRLTVV.

This chain uses TRBV7-2 with TRBJ1-1; perhaps TRBD1 as D (5 bases). V was pared by 2 bases and J by 1 base, with 11 bases between. Germline V CDR1 and CDR2: SGHTA, FQGNSA. This CDR3 is 15 amino acids long. The CDR3 sequence: CASSLRQSPNTEAFF. CDR3 DNA: TGTGCCAGCAGCTTAAGACAGAGCCCGAACACTGAAGCTTTCTTT.

This clone has just a few counts. The chain is built from TRBV5-8 and TRBJ2-7; 7 positions match TRBD1. The CDR3 length is 14 residues. J gave up 1 base and V 5 bases, and 6 bases lay outside the gene matches. Germline CDR1 reads SGHTS; CDR2 reads YDEGEE. This CDR3 reads CASSEQGLSYEQYF. CDR3 nucleotides: TGTGCCAGCAGTGAACAGGGGCTGTCCTACGAGCAGTACTTC.

This sequence joins TRBV11-2 and TRBJ2-7, with D perhaps TRBD1 (5 bases). Germline CDR1 is SGHAT and CDR2 is FQNNGV. This CDR3 is 14 amino acids long. Trimming shortened V by 7 bases and J by 1 base, and 14 bases separated the two germline ends. CDR3 protein: CASTLGYRSYEQYF. As DNA, the CDR3 is TGTGCCAGCACCCTGGGGTACAGGTCCTACGAGCAGTACTTC. Full variable domain (rest looked up from reference TRBV11-2 and TRBJ2-7): EAGVAQSPRYKIIEKRQSVAFWCNPISGHATLYWYQQILGQGPKLLIQFQNNGVVDDSQLPKDRFSAERLKGVDSTLKIQPAKLEDSAVYLCASTLGYRSYEQYFGPGTRLTVT.

The chain links TRBV28 to TRBJ1-2; no firm D call. Trimming removed 5 bases at V and 8 bases at J, with 15 bases between. The germline CDR1 and CDR2 sequences are MDHEN and SYDVKM. The CDR3 runs 13 residues. The CDR3 sequence is CASSTGSWGGYTF. DNA of the CDR3: TGTGCCAGCAGTACCGGGAGCTGGGGAGGCTACACCTTC.

The J gene is TRBJ1-1, the V gene TRBV18; 9 bases agree with TRBD1. Germline trimming cut 6 bases from V and 0 bases from J; bases unmatched to any gene: 8. Germline-derived CDR1 and CDR2 are KGHSH and LQKENI. This CDR3 spans 16 amino acids. CDR3 in amino acids: CASSIGTGTLNTEAFF. CDR3 nucleotides: TGTGCCAGCTCCATCGGGACAGGGACATTGAACACTGAAGCTTTCTTT.